This T cell receptor (beta chain) was documented in a study of T-cell memory formation after mild COVID-19. For this clonotype: The antigen remains undetermined.

Each CDR3 protein gets one entry after TCRdb re-called the 5' RACE reads with MiXCR. Of 340,000 or so distinct CDR3 sequences listed, approximately 13% are singletons. Findings of the study overall: Among contracting clones, CD4+ were mainly CM/EM and CD8+ enriched in EMRA.

V was shortened by 3 bases and J by 2 bases, with 9 bases between the two germline ends. This CDR3 is built from 14 residues. Germline CDR1 and CDR2: KGHDR and SFDVKD. The sample comprised PBMCs or a T cell subset sorted from them (not recorded which). The chain uses TRBV24-1 and TRBJ1-2, with a possible D match to TRBD1 (6 bases). This TCR derives from a man in his late teens or twenties who had mild COVID-19 (a few samples of this study predate the infection). Cell type and time point are not known. Here the CDR3 DNA reads TGTGCCACCAGTGATCCGGGACACAACTATGGCTACACCTTC. This encodes CATSDPGHNYGYTF.